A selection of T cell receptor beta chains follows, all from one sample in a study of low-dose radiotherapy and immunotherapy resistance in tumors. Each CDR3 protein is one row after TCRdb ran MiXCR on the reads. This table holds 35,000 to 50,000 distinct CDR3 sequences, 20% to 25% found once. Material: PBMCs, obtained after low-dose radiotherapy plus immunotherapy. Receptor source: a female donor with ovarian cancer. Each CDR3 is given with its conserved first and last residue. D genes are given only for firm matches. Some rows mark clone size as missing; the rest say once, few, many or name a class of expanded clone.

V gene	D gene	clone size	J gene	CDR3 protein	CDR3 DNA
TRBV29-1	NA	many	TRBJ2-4	CSVAGRLAKNIQYF	TGCAGCGTTGCTGGTCGTCTGGCCAAAAACATTCAGTACTTC
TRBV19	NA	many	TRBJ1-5	CASSIVAQNQPQHF	TGTGCCAGTAGTATAGTCGCCCAGAATCAGCCCCAGCATTTT
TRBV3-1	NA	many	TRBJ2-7	CASSQDGLPYEQYF	TGTGCCAGCAGCCAAGATGGGCTACCCTACGAGCAGTACTTC
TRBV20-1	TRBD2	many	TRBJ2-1	CSATGLAGAPHEQFF	TGCAGTGCTACAGGACTAGCGGGAGCGCCCCATGAGCAGTTCTTC
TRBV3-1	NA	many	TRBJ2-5	CASSQGLETQYF	TGTGCCAGCAGCCAAGGGCTAGAGACCCAGTACTTC
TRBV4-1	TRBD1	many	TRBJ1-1	CASSRIMSRGQGAPEAFF	TGCGCCAGCAGCCGAATAATGTCAAGGGGACAGGGGGCACCTGAAGCTTTCTTT
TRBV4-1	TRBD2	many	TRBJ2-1	CASSRLPRTSATNEQFF	TGCGCCAGCAGCCGCCTACCCCGGACTAGCGCTACGAATGAGCAGTTCTTC
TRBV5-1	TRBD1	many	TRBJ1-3	CASRAGQGANTIYF	TGCGCCAGCAGAGCCGGACAGGGGGCCAACACCATATATTTT
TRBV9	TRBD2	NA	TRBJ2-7	CASSTGTSGYEQYF	TGTGCCAGCAGCACCGGGACTAGCGGGTACGAGCAGTACTTC
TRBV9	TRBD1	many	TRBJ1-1	CASSPSGTGSAFF	TGTGCCAGCAGCCCTAGCGGGACAGGGTCGGCTTTCTTT
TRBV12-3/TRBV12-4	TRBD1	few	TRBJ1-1	CASRYGQGHTEAFF	TGTGCCAGCAGGTATGGACAGGGGCACACTGAAGCTTTCTTT
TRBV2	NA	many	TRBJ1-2	CASSEASPYGYTF	TGTGCCAGCAGTGAAGCAAGCCCGTATGGCTACACCTTC
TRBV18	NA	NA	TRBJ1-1	CASSPTTGGNTEAFF	TGTGCCAGCTCCCCTACAACCGGAGGGAACACTGAAGCTTTCTTT
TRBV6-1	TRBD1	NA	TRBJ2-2	CASSSRQGTGELFF	TGTGCCAGCAGTTCCCGACAGGGTACCGGGGAGCTGTTTTTT
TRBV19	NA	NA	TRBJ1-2	CASTVRVANYGYTF	TGTGCCAGTACCGTCCGAGTCGCTAACTATGGCTACACCTTC
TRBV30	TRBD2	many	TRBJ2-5	CAWSRGGVQETQYF	TGTGCCTGGAGCCGTGGGGGGGTCCAAGAGACCCAGTACTTC
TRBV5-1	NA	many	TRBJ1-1	CASSLVLGNTEAFF	TGCGCCAGCAGCTTGGTGTTGGGGAACACTGAAGCTTTCTTT
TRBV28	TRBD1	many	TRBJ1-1	CASSPTGGGTEAFF	TGTGCCAGCAGTCCTACAGGGGGGGGCACTGAAGCTTTCTTT
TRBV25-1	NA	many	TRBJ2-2	CASTPWEENTGELFF	TGTGCCAGCACCCCCTGGGAGGAGAACACCGGGGAGCTGTTTTTT
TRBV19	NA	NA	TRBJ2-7	CASGVAETYEQYF	TGTGCCAGTGGGGTTGCGGAGACCTACGAGCAGTACTTC
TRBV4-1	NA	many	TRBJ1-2	CASSQVGGGFYGYTF	TGCGCCAGCAGCCAAGTGGGGGGCGGGTTCTATGGCTACACCTTC
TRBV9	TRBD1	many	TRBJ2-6	CASSVDLVGDSPASGANVLTF	TGTGCCAGCAGCGTAGATCTGGTGGGGGACAGTCCCGCCTCTGGGGCCAACGTCCTGACTTTC
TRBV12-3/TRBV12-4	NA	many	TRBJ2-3	CASSPGTRGFADTQYF	TGTGCCAGCAGTCCCGGGACTCGAGGATTTGCAGATACGCAGTATTTT
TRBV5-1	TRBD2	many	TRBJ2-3	CASSSGTSGGASDTQYF	TGCGCCAGCAGCAGCGGGACTAGCGGGGGGGCCTCAGATACGCAGTATTTT
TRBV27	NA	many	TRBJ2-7	CASSLGTETYEQYF	TGTGCCAGCAGTTTGGGGACGGAGACCTACGAGCAGTACTTC
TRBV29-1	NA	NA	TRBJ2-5	CSANLSGGRGETQYF	TGCAGCGCCAACCTCTCCGGGGGGCGCGGGGAGACCCAGTACTTC
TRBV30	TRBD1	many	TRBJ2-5	CAWERQGLETQYF	TGTGCCTGGGAAAGACAGGGGCTGGAGACCCAGTACTTC
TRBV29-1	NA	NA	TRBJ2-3	CSVESGTRTDTQYF	TGCAGCGTTGAATCAGGGACCCGCACAGATACGCAGTATTTT
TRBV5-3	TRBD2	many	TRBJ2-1	CASSLASGDDNEQFF	TGTGCCAGCAGCTTAGCTAGCGGGGACGACAATGAGCAGTTCTTC
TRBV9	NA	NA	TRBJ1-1	CASSAAPNTEAFF	TGTGCCAGCAGCGCAGCTCCGAACACTGAAGCTTTCTTT
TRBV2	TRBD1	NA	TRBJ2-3	CASSEQGADTQYF	TGTGCCAGCAGTGAACAGGGGGCAGATACTCAGTATTTT
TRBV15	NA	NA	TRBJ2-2	CATSNGNTGELFF	TGTGCCACCAGCAACGGGAACACCGGGGAGCTGTTTTTT
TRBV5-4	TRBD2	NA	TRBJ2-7	CASSTPGQGTSGTYEQYF	TGTGCCAGCAGCACCCCGGGACAGGGGACTAGCGGGACCTACGAGCAGTACTTC
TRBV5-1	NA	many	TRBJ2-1	CASSGGGPNSEQFF	TGCGCCAGCAGCGGGGGCGGGCCCAACAGTGAGCAGTTCTTC
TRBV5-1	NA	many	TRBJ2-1	CASSLGRAEHEQFF	TGCGCCAGCAGCTTGGGGCGGGCAGAGCATGAGCAGTTCTTC
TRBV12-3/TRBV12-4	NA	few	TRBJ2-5	CASSTRETQYF	TGTGCCAGCAGCACTAGGGAGACCCAGTACTTC
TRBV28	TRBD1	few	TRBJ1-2	CASSSIRDRGPVRYGYTF	TGTGCCAGCAGTTCGATCCGGGACAGGGGGCCCGTTCGGTATGGCTACACCTTC
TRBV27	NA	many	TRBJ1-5	CASSGAGGAHQPQHF	TGTGCCAGCAGTGGCGCGGGGGGCGCCCATCAGCCCCAGCATTTT
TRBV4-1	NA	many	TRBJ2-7	CASSQWDGAFEQYF	TGCGCCAGCAGCCAATGGGACGGGGCGTTCGAGCAGTACTTC
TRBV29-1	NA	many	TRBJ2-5	CSVESGRETQYF	TGCAGCGTTGAATCAGGGAGAGAGACCCAGTACTTC
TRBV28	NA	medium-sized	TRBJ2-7	CASSPTTQPPHF	TGTGCCAGCAGCCCAACAACCCAACCGCCCCACTTC
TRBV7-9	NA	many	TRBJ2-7	CASSLDGVYEQYF	TGTGCCAGCAGCTTAGATGGGGTATACGAGCAGTACTTC
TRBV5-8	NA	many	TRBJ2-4	CASRRSGENIQYF	TGTGCCAGCAGACGTTCCGGCGAAAACATTCAGTACTTC
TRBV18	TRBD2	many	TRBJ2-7	CASSAGGTYEQYF	TGTGCCAGCTCGGCGGGAGGAACCTACGAGCAGTACTTC
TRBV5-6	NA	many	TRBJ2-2	CASSFWGTGRELFF	TGTGCCAGCAGCTTTTGGGGTACGGGAAGGGAGCTGTTTTTT
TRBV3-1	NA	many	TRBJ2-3	CASSQDPGSTDTQYF	TGTGCCAGCAGCCAAGATCCAGGTAGCACAGATACGCAGTATTTT
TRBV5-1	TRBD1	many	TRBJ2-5	CASSAGTGPGETQYF	TGCGCCAGCAGCGCTGGGACAGGGCCGGGGGAGACCCAGTACTTC
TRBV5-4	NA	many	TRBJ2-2	CASSLARWRGLNTGELFF	TGTGCCAGCAGCTTGGCCCGGTGGAGGGGACTGAACACCGGGGAGCTGTTTTTT
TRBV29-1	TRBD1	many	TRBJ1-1	CSAMTGQVAFF	TGCAGCGCCATGACAGGGCAGGTAGCTTTCTTT
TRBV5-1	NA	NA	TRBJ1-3	CASSLVQAGRPGNTIYF	TGTGCCAGCAGCTTAGTGCAGGCGGGGAGGCCTGGAAACACCATATATTTT
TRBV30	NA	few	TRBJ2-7	CAWSVTAPGYEQYF	TGTGCCTGGAGTGTTACAGCCCCCGGGTACGAGCAGTACTTC
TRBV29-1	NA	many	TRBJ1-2	CSVVGSHGGYTF	TGCAGCGTTGTTGGCAGTCACGGTGGCTACACCTTC